The subject of this entry is one T cell receptor (beta chain). This sample is part of a study of tumor-infiltrating lymphocytes in primary liver carcinoma. Germline-derived CDR1 and CDR2 are SGHAT and FQNNGV. J gave up 2 bases and V 6 bases, and 16 bases lay outside the gene matches. The CDR3 loop spans 17 amino acids. TCR beta cDNA was prepared out of roughly 0.45 ug total RNA by means of a constant-region primer. Each TCR beta library was derived from three nested multiplex PCR rounds that employed slightly modified ARM-PCR. Amplification in the first two PCR rounds was performed using TRBV1-TRBV30 forward primers and a C-beta reverse primer for approximately 10 cycles each. TCRdb passed the multiplex PCR reads through MiXCR, listing each CDR3 protein once. The top ten clones hold more than 15% of a sample with approximately 110,000 distinct CDR3 sequences, 80% to 85% of them seen once. Extraction of RNA together with DNA used about 18-31 mg of unsorted bulk tissue. Viable tumor cell content exceeded 75% in every tumor sample.

Sequencing used liver tumor tissue from sampling region 3. Subset specified: tumor region T3, left-lateral pole. The TCR sequence derives from a man aged 40-55 years with primary liver carcinoma and hepatitis B virus infection. The genes are TRBV11-2 and TRBJ2-7; 7 bases match TRBD2. The CDR3 region has the DNA TGTGCCAGCAGTTTAACTACTTCGACTAGCACACCCTACGAGCAGTACTTC. The encoded protein is CASSLTTSTSTPYEQYF.